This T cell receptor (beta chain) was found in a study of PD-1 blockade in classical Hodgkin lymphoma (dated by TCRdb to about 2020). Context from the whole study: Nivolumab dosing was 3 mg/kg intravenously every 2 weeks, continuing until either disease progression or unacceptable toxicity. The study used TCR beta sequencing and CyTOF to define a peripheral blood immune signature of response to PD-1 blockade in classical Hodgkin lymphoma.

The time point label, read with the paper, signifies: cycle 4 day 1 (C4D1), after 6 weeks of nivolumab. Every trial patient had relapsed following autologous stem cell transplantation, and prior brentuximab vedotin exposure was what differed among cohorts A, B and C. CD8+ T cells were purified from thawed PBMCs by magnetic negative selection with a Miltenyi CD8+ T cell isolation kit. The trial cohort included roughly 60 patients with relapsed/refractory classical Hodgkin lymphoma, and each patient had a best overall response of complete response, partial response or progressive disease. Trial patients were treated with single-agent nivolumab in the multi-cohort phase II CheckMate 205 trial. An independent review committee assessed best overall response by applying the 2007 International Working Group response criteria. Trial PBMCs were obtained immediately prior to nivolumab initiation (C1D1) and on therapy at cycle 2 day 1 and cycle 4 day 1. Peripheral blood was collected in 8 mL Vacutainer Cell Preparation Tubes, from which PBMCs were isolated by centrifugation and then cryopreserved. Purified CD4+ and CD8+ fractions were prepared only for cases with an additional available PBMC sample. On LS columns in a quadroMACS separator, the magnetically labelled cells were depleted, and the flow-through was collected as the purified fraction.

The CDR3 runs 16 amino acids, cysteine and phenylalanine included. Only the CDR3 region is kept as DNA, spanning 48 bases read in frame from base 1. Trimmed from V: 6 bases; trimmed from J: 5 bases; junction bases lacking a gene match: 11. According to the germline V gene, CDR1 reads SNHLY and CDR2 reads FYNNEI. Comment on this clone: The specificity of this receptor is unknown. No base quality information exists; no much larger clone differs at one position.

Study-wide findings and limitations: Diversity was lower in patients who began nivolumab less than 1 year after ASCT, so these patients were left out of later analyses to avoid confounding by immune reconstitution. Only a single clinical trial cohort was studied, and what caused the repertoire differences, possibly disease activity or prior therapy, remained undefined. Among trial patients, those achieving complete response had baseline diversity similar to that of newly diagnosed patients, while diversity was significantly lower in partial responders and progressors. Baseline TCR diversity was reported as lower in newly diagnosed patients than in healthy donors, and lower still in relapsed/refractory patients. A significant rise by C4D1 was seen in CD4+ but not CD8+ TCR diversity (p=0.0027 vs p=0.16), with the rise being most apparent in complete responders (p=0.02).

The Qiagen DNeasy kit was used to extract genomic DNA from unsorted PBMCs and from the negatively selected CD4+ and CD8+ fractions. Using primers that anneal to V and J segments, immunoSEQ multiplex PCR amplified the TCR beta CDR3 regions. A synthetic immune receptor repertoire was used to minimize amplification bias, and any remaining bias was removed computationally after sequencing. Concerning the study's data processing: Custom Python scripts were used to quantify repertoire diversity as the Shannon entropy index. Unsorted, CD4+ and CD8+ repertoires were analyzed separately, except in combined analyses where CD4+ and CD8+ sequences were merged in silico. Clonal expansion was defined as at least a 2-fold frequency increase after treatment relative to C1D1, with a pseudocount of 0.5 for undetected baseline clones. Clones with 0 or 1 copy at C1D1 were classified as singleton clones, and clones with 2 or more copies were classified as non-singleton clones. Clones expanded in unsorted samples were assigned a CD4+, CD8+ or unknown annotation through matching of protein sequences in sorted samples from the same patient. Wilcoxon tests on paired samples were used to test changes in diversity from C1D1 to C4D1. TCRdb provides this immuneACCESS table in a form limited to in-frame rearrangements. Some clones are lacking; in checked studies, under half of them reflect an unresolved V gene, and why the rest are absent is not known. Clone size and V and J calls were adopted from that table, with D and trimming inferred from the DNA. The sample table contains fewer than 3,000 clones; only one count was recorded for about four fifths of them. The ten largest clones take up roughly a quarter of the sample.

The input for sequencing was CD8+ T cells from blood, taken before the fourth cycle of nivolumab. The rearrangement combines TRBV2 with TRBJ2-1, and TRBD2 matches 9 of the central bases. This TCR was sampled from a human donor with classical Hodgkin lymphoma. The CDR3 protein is CASSLPQTSGHNEQFF. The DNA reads TGTGCCAGCAGCCTACCCCAGACTAGCGGACACAATGAGCAGTTCTTC.